The present T cell receptor beta chain was sequenced within a study of cytomegalovirus exposure and HLA in healthy donors. The PCR was carried out with 60 Vbeta primers and 13 Jbeta primers. Sequencing used immunoSEQ multiplex PCR; TCRdb keeps in-frame clones, though not all of them. The sample has roughly 150,000 clones; roughly 80% are singletons. Deletions cut 5 bases from V and 3 bases from J, with 14 bases between. The CDR3 contains 15 residues. Germline assignment: CDR1 MNHEY and CDR2 SMNVEV (reference sequence). The chain combines TRBV27 with TRBJ1-5; a possible D gene is TRBD1 (6 bases). The receptor was derived from a man between 45 and 60 years old in good health and CMV-seropositive. Source material: PBMCs. CDR3 amino acids: CASSPRDTSNQPQHF. The CDR3 nucleotides read TGTGCCAGCAGTCCACGGGACACCTCCAATCAGCCCCAGCATTTT.